This TCR beta chain was found in a study of T cell changes during pregnancy in multiple sclerosis. Assay used: immunoSEQ multiplex PCR; TCRdb lists only in-frame clones, some missing. The sample has roughly 40,000 clones, approximately 91% seen once. The CDR3 length is 13 residues. Trimming shortened V by 5 bases and J by 10 bases, and 15 bases separated the two germline ends. The germline V gene has CDR1 SGHAT and CDR2 FQDESV (reference sequence). This clonotype was obtained from a female donor in good health, enrolled as a control in a pregnancy study. The material sequenced was CD4+ T cells from peripheral blood mononuclear cells, taken after pregnancy. This chain connects TRBV11-1 to TRBJ2-1; D unresolved. The chain's CDR3 is CASSPGYSREQFF. In nucleotides, the CDR3 is TGTGCCAGCAGCCCCGGTTACTCTAGGGAGCAGTTCTTC.